Each of the 17 T cell receptor beta chains below was sequenced from the same sample in a study of neurological immune-mediated disorders (dated by TCRdb to 2018 to 2020). The time point label corresponds to: longitudinal time-point 2. Libraries were constructed by 5' RACE. The sequencer was an Illumina HiSeq 2500. The raw public reads went through TCRdb reprocessing: fastp at Q25, MiXCR clone calling, in-frame beta chains kept. Entries that share a CDR3 protein sequence are merged under the most common genes and DNA. Counted in this sample were 65,000 to 95,000 distinct CDR3 sequences; 4.5% to 7.5% of them appeared once. The top ten clonotypes cover roughly 7.9% of the sample. Sequencing input: PBMCs. The receptor source for this set is a woman in her sixties or seventies with multiple sclerosis.

This clonotype was observed many times. V usage is TRBV11-2 and J usage is TRBJ1-4; D not resolved. Germline V lookup: CDR1 SGHAT, CDR2 FQNNGV. The V end was cut by 8 bases, the J end by 0 bases, with 10 bases between. The CDR3 has 14 amino acids. The DNA of the CDR3 is TGTGCCAGCGTCGGTGACACAACTAATGAAAAACTGTTTTTT. Protein sequence: CASVGDTTNEKLFF.

This clonotype was counted many times. The chain carries TRBV3-1 and TRBJ2-2; perhaps D is TRBD1 or TRBD2 (6 bases each). The CDR3 has 16 residues. Deletions cut 5 bases from V and 0 bases from J, with 13 bases between. Germline values: CDR1 LGHDT, CDR2 YNNKEL (reference sequence). The DNA of the CDR3 is TGTGCCAGCAGCGCCCGCGGGACAACGAACACCGGGGAGCTGTTTTTT. This encodes CASSARGTTNTGELFF.

This clonotype was observed at least ten times. The chain uses TRBV4-1 and TRBJ2-7, with 7 bases matching TRBD1. The J segment lost 0 bases and the V segment lost 5 bases, leaving 13 bases of the junction unmatched. This CDR3 spans 17 amino acids. Germline CDR1 reads MGHRA; CDR2 reads YSYEKL. The CDR3 DNA reads as TGCGCCAGCAGCTCTTTAGGCAGGGGGTTGAGCTCCTACGAGCAGTACTTC. This encodes CASSSLGRGLSSYEQYF.

This clonotype was counted many times. V usage is TRBV6-6 and J usage is TRBJ1-1; 7 bases align to TRBD1. Germline assignment: CDR1 MNHNY and CDR2 SVGAGI (reference sequence). The CDR3 is made up of 14 amino acids. Losses at the gene ends were 8 bases for V and 5 bases for J; bases not matched to a gene: 11. Here the CDR3 DNA reads TGTGCCAGCCTCTTAGGGGGCTTGAGGACTGAAGCTTTCTTT. Residues: CASLLGGLRTEAFF.

Ten or more counts support this clonotype. The rearrangement uses TRBV5-1 and TRBJ2-5; no definite D call. This CDR3 is 14 amino acids long. The germline V gene has CDR1 SGHRS and CDR2 YFSETQ. V dropped 4 bases and J dropped 1 base, with 11 bases sitting between them. This CDR3 reads CASSPGPSQETQYF. The CDR3 DNA reads as TGCGCCAGCAGCCCCGGACCGAGCCAAGAGACCCAGTACTTC.

This clonotype was seen repeatedly, ten times or more. The rearrangement joins TRBV5-6 to TRBJ2-7; D gene unclear. Trimming stripped 6 bases from V and 0 bases from J, with 10 bases between. Germline lookup yields CDR1 SGHDT and CDR2 YYEEEE. The CDR3 runs to 13 residues. The CDR3 is CASKIGVSYEQYF. In DNA form, the CDR3 reads TGTGCCAGCAAGATAGGCGTCTCCTACGAGCAGTACTTC.

The table lists this clonotype with many counts. The chain has TRBV9 and TRBJ2-2, with 10 bases matching TRBD1. Germline V gives CDR1 SGDLS, CDR2 YYNGEE. This CDR3 spans 16 amino acids. With V trimmed by 5 bases and J by 4 bases, 8 bases remained unmatched. In nucleotides, the CDR3 is TGTGCCAGCAGGACCCGGGACAGGGGAGCCACCGGGGAGCTGTTTTTT. It codes for CASRTRDRGATGELFF.

This clonotype has only a few counts. V is TRBV20-1 and J is TRBJ1-2, with 8 positions matching TRBD1. V gave up 6 bases and J gave up 8 bases; unmatched junction bases: 14. Germline V lookup: CDR1 DFQATT, CDR2 SNEGSKA (reference sequence). CDR3 size: 14 residues. CDR3: CSASDDRGITGYTF. CDR3 nucleotide sequence: TGCAGTGCAAGCGACGACAGGGGAATTACCGGCTACACCTTC.

This clonotype was observed at least ten times. The V and J genes are TRBV5-1 and TRBJ2-3; D not resolved. There are 15 residues in the CDR3. V shed 0 bases and J shed 3 bases, with 11 bases lying between them. The germline CDR1 and CDR2 sequences are SGHRS and YFSETQ. The CDR3 DNA is TGCGCCAGCAGCTTGGAGGTCGCCCGGACAGATACGCAGTATTTT. This encodes CASSLEVARTDTQYF. Based on the CDR3 plus reference TRBV5-1 and TRBJ2-3, the full variable domain is KAGVTQTPRYLIKTRGQQVTLSCSPISGHRSVSWYQQTPGQGLQFLFEYFSETQRNKGNFPGRFSGRQFSNSRSEMNVSTLELGDSALYLCASSLEVARTDTQYFGPGTRLTVL.

This clonotype was observed many times. This chain links TRBV10-3 with TRBJ1-1; 7 bases agree with TRBD1. The V and J ends lost 4 bases and 3 bases, in that order; junction bases with no gene match: 5. Germline values: CDR1 ENHRY, CDR2 SYGVKD. This CDR3 spans 14 amino acids. CDR3 sequence (DNA): TGTGCCATCAGTGCGCAGGGGGTTGACACTGAAGCTTTCTTT. Its translation is CAISAQGVDTEAFF.

This clonotype was observed a few times. CDR3 coding DNA: TGTGCCAGCAGCCCCCGGGAGTCCTACGAGCAGTACTTC. Amino acids: CASSPRESYEQYF. V usage is TRBV7-9 and J usage is TRBJ2-7, with D tentatively TRBD2 (6 bases). The CDR3 is made up of 13 amino acids. Germline V gene sequence: CDR1 SEHNR, CDR2 FQNEAQ (reference sequence). Trimming shortened V by 5 bases and J by 1 base, and 9 bases separated the two germline ends. Full variable domain (rest looked up from reference TRBV7-9 and TRBJ2-7): DTGVSQNPRHKITKRGQNVTFRCDPISEHNRLYWYRQTLGQGPEFLTYFQNEAQLEKSRLLSDRFSAERPKGSFSTLEIQRTEQGDSAMYLCASSPRESYEQYFGPGTRLTVT.

This clonotype was recorded at least ten times. The chain is built from TRBV20-1 and TRBJ1-2; D unclear. Deletions cut 5 bases from V and 4 bases from J, with 11 bases between. This CDR3 has 12 amino acids. Germline V lookup: CDR1 DFQATT, CDR2 SNEGSKA (reference sequence). CDR3 DNA sequence: TGCAGTGCTGGTCGTCAAAGCTATGGCTACACCTTC. It is translated as CSAGRQSYGYTF.

The chain uses TRBV6-5 and TRBJ2-5; no reliable D call. Germline V gene sequence: CDR1 MNHEY, CDR2 SVGAGI. The CDR3 covers 12 residues. V was cut by 6 bases and J by 0 bases, with 5 bases left in between. The CDR3 sequence is CASRGHQETQYF. In DNA, the CDR3 is TGTGCCAGCAGGGGCCACCAAGAGACCCAGTACTTC.

This clonotype was picked up a small number of times. V usage is TRBV7-9 and J usage is TRBJ1-1; D uncertain. Germline V gene sequence: CDR1 SEHNR, CDR2 FQNEAQ (reference sequence). The CDR3 has 12 amino acids. The V end lost 2 bases, the J end lost 5 bases, and 6 bases lay between the germline ends. This CDR3 reads CASSLFSTEAFF. DNA of the CDR3: TGTGCCAGCAGCTTATTCTCGACTGAAGCTTTCTTT.

This clonotype was seen ten or more times. One end of the junction is discordant with germline, which a read error may explain. The chain combines TRBV5-1 with TRBJ1-5; 9 bases map to TRBD1. Germline loops: CDR1 SGHRS, CDR2 YFSETQ. The CDR3 is made up of 15 amino acids. This CDR3 is CASRLGTGSTQPQHF. CDR3 nucleotide sequence: TGCGCCAGCAGGTTGGGGACAGGGTCCACTCAGCCCCAGCATTTT. Variable domain in full (rest from reference TRBV5-1 and TRBJ1-5): KAGVTQTPRYLIKTRGQQVTLSCSPISGHRSVSWYQQTPGQGLQFLFEYFSETQRNKGNFPGRFSGRQFSNSRSEMNVSTLELGDSALYLCASRLGTGSTQPQHFGDGTRLSIL.

The sample holds many counts of this clonotype. This chain uses TRBV6-5 with TRBJ2-2, with 7 positions matching TRBD1. Germline V lookup: CDR1 MNHEY, CDR2 SVGAGI. The CDR3 has 16 amino acids. J was trimmed by 6 bases and V by 2 bases; bases with no gene match: 9. CDR3 DNA sequence: TGTGCCAGCAGTTACAGGGGGCGCGCCACCGCCGGGGAGCTGTTTTTT. This encodes CASSYRGRATAGELFF.

This clonotype has at least ten counts. The V call is TRBV5-1, the J call TRBJ1-2; 12 bases are shared with TRBD1. This CDR3 has 15 residues. The V gene's germline CDR1 is SGHRS and CDR2 YFSETQ. J lost 6 bases, V lost 4 bases, and 7 bases had no gene match. CDR3 in DNA: TGCGCCAGCAGCCCCGGGACAGGGGGCGCTGATGGCTACACCTTC. It translates to CASSPGTGGADGYTF.